This TCR beta chain was recovered during a study of shared clonotypes between healthy human individuals. Across the study: CD4 naive and memory got three plates each, CD8 naive two, CD8 memory one.

Trimming shortened V by 3 bases and J by 6 bases, and 9 bases separated the two germline ends. Germline loops: CDR1 SGHTA, CDR2 FQGNSA. The CDR3 is made up of 14 amino acids. Donors comprised healthy HIV-negative adults lacking recent acute infections or vaccinations. In the source study's methods: Filtering differed for immunoSEQ, which gave only junction sequences without quality scores. Some clones are missing from TCRdb's copy, which holds only in-frame ones; the method was immunoSEQ multiplex PCR. V and J calls and clone size come straight from that table; D and trimming were deduced from the DNA. This sample has approximately 980,000 clones, with 76% found just once.

This TCR was recovered from a man between 18 and 35 years old in good health. The genes are TRBV7-2 and TRBJ1-6; no definite D call. What was sequenced was memory CD4+ T cells sorted from blood. Stated subset: CD45RA-negative fraction. In DNA, the CDR3 is TGTGCCAGCAGCTTTCGAGCGGGTAATTCACCCCTCCACTTT. It codes for CASSFRAGNSPLHF.